This T cell receptor beta chain was recorded in a study of blood T cell repertoires in COVID-19. The CDR3 sequence is 17 residues long. The J segment lost 7 bases and the V segment lost 3 bases, leaving 8 bases of the junction unmatched. Germline V gives CDR1 PRHDT, CDR2 FYEKMQ (reference sequence). As processed by the authors: Nucleated cell number was recorded as an estimate derived from reference gene primer amplification. Profiling relied on immunoSEQ multiplex PCR, and the TCRdb table lists in-frame clones only, not all of them. V and J calls and clone size come straight from that table; D and trimming were deduced from the DNA. The table records about 180,000 clones, about 91% of them present only once.

The gene calls are TRBV13 and TRBJ2-3, with 15 bases fitting TRBD2. Sequences were obtained from peripheral blood. The clonotype was recovered from a woman aged 25 to 39 with acute or convalescent COVID-19. For the CDR3, the DNA is TGTGCCAGCAGCTTCGGACTAGCGGGAGGGCCCGCGTATACGCAGTATTTT. Translating gives CASSFGLAGGPAYTQYF.